This TCR beta chain was sequenced during a study of blood T cell repertoires in COVID-19. Method: immunoSEQ multiplex PCR; TCRdb's copy keeps in-frame clones and lacks some. The table has under 400,000 clones, just over 85% seen once. Per germline, CDR1 SGHRS and CDR2 YFSETQ. The CDR3 is 13 amino acids long, termini counted. A remark on this clone: Since no conserved phenylalanine or tryptophan closes the CDR3, a read error is the likely cause. Because the CDR3's place on the DNA is in doubt, the DNA is left out and the CDR3 is given as listed by TCRdb.

The cohort comprised adults aged about 18 to 100 years residing in around 25 US areas. The material sequenced was PBMCs or T cells enriched from blood (not recorded which). This TCR came from a woman aged 35 to 49 with acute COVID-19. The rearrangement uses TRBV5-1 and TRBJ2-7; the table calls TRBD1, which could not be checked here. CDR3 sequence reads: CASSLEGHSTSTL.